The rows below give T cell receptor beta chains drawn from one sample of a study of HIV-infected patients and healthy controls. MiXCR was run by TCRdb on the 5' RACE reads, yielding one entry per CDR3 protein. The sample has a few thousand distinct CDR3 sequences, about 8.6% seen once; the top ten hold roughly 24%. The specimen comprised blood, sampled during antiretroviral therapy. Receptors originate from an adult with HIV infection. Each CDR3 is given with its conserved first and last residue. Fields, in order: D gene, J gene, clone size, V gene, CDR3 DNA, CDR3 protein. The D gene is left open where the match is weak. Part of the rows lack a size; the others show once, few, many or a class for expanded clones.

d_call: .
j_call: TRBJ2-1
clone_size: medium-sized
v_call: TRBV2
cdr3_nt: TGTGCCAGCAGTGACGTGAGCGGACTTAACTCCTACAATGAGCAGTTCTTC
cdr3_aa: CASSDVSGLNSYNEQFF

d_call: TRBD2
j_call: TRBJ2-1
clone_size: .
v_call: TRBV6-9
cdr3_nt: TGTGCCAGCAGATTGGGGACTAGCAGGAGCAATGAGCAGTTCTTC
cdr3_aa: CASRLGTSRSNEQFF

d_call: TRBD1
j_call: TRBJ1-2
clone_size: many
v_call: TRBV20-1
cdr3_nt: TGCAGTGCTAGAGATCCCTCTAAGGGGGCCGGGTATGGCTACACCTTC
cdr3_aa: CSARDPSKGAGYGYTF

d_call: .
j_call: TRBJ2-5
clone_size: medium-sized
v_call: TRBV5-1
cdr3_nt: TGCGCCAGCAGCCCTCGGCCCCCTAGCGCCCTAGCAAGAGAGACCCAGTACTTC
cdr3_aa: CASSPRPPSALARETQYF

d_call: .
j_call: TRBJ2-1
clone_size: many
v_call: TRBV7-9
cdr3_nt: TGTGCCAGCAGCTTATATTTTGCAGTTGACAATGAGCAGTTCTTC
cdr3_aa: CASSLYFAVDNEQFF

d_call: .
j_call: TRBJ1-4
clone_size: medium-sized
v_call: TRBV6-5
cdr3_nt: TGTGCCAGCAGTCGACAGTTTAATGAAAAACTGTTTTTT
cdr3_aa: CASSRQFNEKLFF

d_call: TRBD1
j_call: TRBJ1-5
clone_size: medium-sized
v_call: TRBV7-2
cdr3_nt: TGTGCCAGCAGCTCGGGACAGAATCAGCCCCAGCATTTT
cdr3_aa: CASSSGQNQPQHF

d_call: TRBD2
j_call: TRBJ2-1
clone_size: medium-sized
v_call: TRBV4-1
cdr3_nt: TGCGCCAGCAGCCAAGGGCCAGCGGGGGGGCACTACAATGAGCAGTTCTTC
cdr3_aa: CASSQGPAGGHYNEQFF

d_call: .
j_call: TRBJ1-5
clone_size: many
v_call: TRBV12-3/TRBV12-4
cdr3_nt: TGTGCCAGCAGTTTAGCGGGGAGGGGAAGTCAGCCCCAGCATTTT
cdr3_aa: CASSLAGRGSQPQHF

d_call: .
j_call: TRBJ1-4
clone_size: medium-sized
v_call: TRBV5-1
cdr3_nt: TGCGCCAGCAGGACTTACGTAACTAATGAAAAACTGTTTTTT
cdr3_aa: CASRTYVTNEKLFF

d_call: .
j_call: TRBJ2-7
clone_size: many
v_call: TRBV12-3/TRBV12-4
cdr3_nt: TGTGCCAGCAGTTTGGGGAACTACGAGCAGTACTTC
cdr3_aa: CASSLGNYEQYF

d_call: TRBD2
j_call: TRBJ2-7
clone_size: medium-sized
v_call: TRBV12-3/TRBV12-4
cdr3_nt: TGTGCCAGCAGGCCTAGCGGGAGTCGGGCAAGGGAGCAGTACTTC
cdr3_aa: CASRPSGSRAREQYF

d_call: TRBD2
j_call: TRBJ2-7
clone_size: many
v_call: TRBV4-1
cdr3_nt: TGCGCCAGCAGCCAAGAGGCGAGACTAGCGCCTATCGAGCAGTACTTC
cdr3_aa: CASSQEARLAPIEQYF

d_call: TRBD1
j_call: TRBJ1-1
clone_size: few
v_call: TRBV5-5
cdr3_nt: TGTGCCAGCAGCCCGGCAGGGGGATCGAACACTGAAGCTTTCTTT
cdr3_aa: CASSPAGGSNTEAFF

d_call: TRBD2
j_call: TRBJ2-1
clone_size: medium-sized
v_call: TRBV6-6
cdr3_nt: TGTGCCAGCAGTTATCCGACTAGCTCGGGTGTATACAATGAGCAGTTCTTC
cdr3_aa: CASSYPTSSGVYNEQFF

d_call: TRBD1
j_call: TRBJ2-1
clone_size: medium-sized
v_call: TRBV7-2
cdr3_nt: TGTGCCAGCAGCCAACAGGGGGAGCCCTACAATGAGCAGTTCTTC
cdr3_aa: CASSQQGEPYNEQFF

d_call: TRBD2
j_call: TRBJ2-1
clone_size: medium-sized
v_call: TRBV20-1
cdr3_nt: TGCAGTGCTAGAGTGGCGGGAGGCGAATTAGTCCCCGATGAGCAGTTCTTC
cdr3_aa: CSARVAGGELVPDEQFF

d_call: TRBD2
j_call: TRBJ2-3
clone_size: many
v_call: TRBV20-1
cdr3_nt: TGCAGTGCTTCGAGAGGGGGAGCGGGAGTCTCAGATACGCAGTATTTT
cdr3_aa: CSASRGGAGVSDTQYF

d_call: .
j_call: TRBJ2-5
clone_size: many
v_call: TRBV12-3/TRBV12-4
cdr3_nt: TGTGCCAGCAGTTTCTCGGCGGGGGCCGAGACCCAGTACTTC
cdr3_aa: CASSFSAGAETQYF

d_call: TRBD2
j_call: TRBJ2-3
clone_size: medium-sized
v_call: TRBV20-1
cdr3_nt: TGCAGTGCTAGAGCCAGCGGGGGGCCCTCCTTTACGCAGTATTTT
cdr3_aa: CSARASGGPSFTQYF

d_call: .
j_call: TRBJ2-7
clone_size: many
v_call: TRBV4-1
cdr3_nt: TGCGCCAGCAGCGACGCGGCAGGGGACTACGAGCAGTACTTC
cdr3_aa: CASSDAAGDYEQYF

d_call: .
j_call: TRBJ2-7
clone_size: many
v_call: TRBV4-3
cdr3_nt: TGCGCCAGCAGCCAAGCCACAGGCCTCTCCTACGAGCAGTACTTC
cdr3_aa: CASSQATGLSYEQYF

d_call: .
j_call: TRBJ2-1
clone_size: .
v_call: TRBV11-2
cdr3_nt: TGTGCCAGCAGCTTCCGCGCGGATAGCTCCTACAATGAGCAGTTCTTC
cdr3_aa: CASSFRADSSYNEQFF

d_call: TRBD1
j_call: TRBJ2-5
clone_size: medium-sized
v_call: TRBV12-3/TRBV12-4
cdr3_nt: TGTGCCAGCAGTTCCCCCGGGACAGGGAAAGAGACCCAGTACTTC
cdr3_aa: CASSSPGTGKETQYF

d_call: TRBD2
j_call: TRBJ2-3
clone_size: many
v_call: TRBV12-3/TRBV12-4
cdr3_nt: TGTGCCAGCAGTTTAGCAGCTAGGGGACTAGCAGCAGATACGCAGTATTTT
cdr3_aa: CASSLAARGLAADTQYF

d_call: TRBD1
j_call: TRBJ1-1
clone_size: few
v_call: TRBV6-6
cdr3_nt: TGTGCCAGCATAACAGGGGTCGAAGCTTTCTTT
cdr3_aa: CASITGVEAFF

d_call: .
j_call: TRBJ1-6
clone_size: medium-sized
v_call: TRBV11-2
cdr3_nt: TGTGCCAGCAGCTTAGCCGACGGTGCGCGGTCACCCCTCCACTTT
cdr3_aa: CASSLADGARSPLHF

d_call: .
j_call: TRBJ2-7
clone_size: many
v_call: TRBV29-1
cdr3_nt: TGCAGCGTCCGGACTGGCGGGCAGGAGCAGTACTTC
cdr3_aa: CSVRTGGQEQYF

d_call: .
j_call: TRBJ1-1
clone_size: .
v_call: TRBV6-6
cdr3_nt: TGTGCCAGCAGGCCACCGGTGGGGCGGAACACTGAAGCTTTCTTT
cdr3_aa: CASRPPVGRNTEAFF

d_call: .
j_call: TRBJ2-3
clone_size: few
v_call: TRBV4-3
cdr3_nt: TGCGCCAGCAGCCAAGATCCCGGGAGTAGCGATACGCAGTATTTT
cdr3_aa: CASSQDPGSSDTQYF

d_call: .
j_call: TRBJ1-2
clone_size: many
v_call: TRBV7-2
cdr3_nt: TGTGCCAGCAGCCCGTCCGGGCTCGCCGTCAACTATGGCTACACCTTC
cdr3_aa: CASSPSGLAVNYGYTF

d_call: TRBD2
j_call: TRBJ2-5
clone_size: medium-sized
v_call: TRBV7-2
cdr3_nt: TGTGCCAGCAGCCACACTAGCGGGGGGGCGAAGGAGACCCAGTACTTC
cdr3_aa: CASSHTSGGAKETQYF

d_call: .
j_call: TRBJ2-5
clone_size: many
v_call: TRBV14
cdr3_nt: TGTGCCAGCAGCCAAGTCGCGGGGGCGCGGATGGGTGAGACCCAGTACTTC
cdr3_aa: CASSQVAGARMGETQYF

d_call: .
j_call: TRBJ1-1
clone_size: many
v_call: TRBV5-1
cdr3_nt: TGCGCCAGCAGCTTGGATGGCAGTGGGAACACTGAAGCTTTCTTT
cdr3_aa: CASSLDGSGNTEAFF

d_call: .
j_call: TRBJ2-3
clone_size: many
v_call: TRBV6-2/TRBV6-3
cdr3_nt: TGTGCCAGCAGACAACCAGGGAGCACAGATACGCAGTATTTT
cdr3_aa: CASRQPGSTDTQYF

d_call: .
j_call: TRBJ1-1
clone_size: few
v_call: TRBV9
cdr3_nt: TGTGCCAGCAGCGTAGAGCCGACGGCAGGGTCTGAAGCTTTCTTT
cdr3_aa: CASSVEPTAGSEAFF

d_call: .
j_call: TRBJ1-2
clone_size: many
v_call: TRBV4-1
cdr3_nt: TGCGCCAGCAGCCAAGGATCGGGTGGCTACACCTTC
cdr3_aa: CASSQGSGGYTF

d_call: .
j_call: TRBJ2-3
clone_size: .
v_call: TRBV5-1
cdr3_nt: TGCGCCAGCAGCTTGGCGCCAGGAGTGAACATGGATACGCAGTATTTT
cdr3_aa: CASSLAPGVNMDTQYF

d_call: TRBD1
j_call: TRBJ1-5
clone_size: many
v_call: TRBV6-6
cdr3_nt: TGTGCCAGCAGCCCTTCTACAGGGGACAATCAGCCCCAGCATTTT
cdr3_aa: CASSPSTGDNQPQHF

d_call: TRBD1
j_call: TRBJ2-7
clone_size: .
v_call: TRBV5-1
cdr3_nt: TGCGCCAGCAGCTTGGGACAGGGTAAGAGCGAGCAGTACTTC
cdr3_aa: CASSLGQGKSEQYF

d_call: .
j_call: TRBJ1-1
clone_size: medium-sized
v_call: TRBV19
cdr3_nt: TGTGCCAGTAGTATGGGATACACTGAAGCTTTCTTT
cdr3_aa: CASSMGYTEAFF

d_call: TRBD1
j_call: TRBJ2-1
clone_size: medium-sized
v_call: TRBV9
cdr3_nt: TGTGCCAGCAGCGTAGGAGACAGGGGCCGTAGGGATGAGCAGTTCTTC
cdr3_aa: CASSVGDRGRRDEQFF

d_call: .
j_call: TRBJ1-1
clone_size: many
v_call: TRBV10-3
cdr3_nt: TGTGCCATCAGGGCCAGACTGAACACTGAAGCTTTCTTT
cdr3_aa: CAIRARLNTEAFF

d_call: .
j_call: TRBJ2-3
clone_size: few
v_call: TRBV6-5
cdr3_nt: TGTGCCAGCAGTGAATGGACGGCCTCCGGTACGCAGTATTTT
cdr3_aa: CASSEWTASGTQYF

d_call: .
j_call: TRBJ1-5
clone_size: .
v_call: TRBV2
cdr3_nt: TGTGCCAGCAGTGAAGCGCCGGGACCCAATCAGCCCCAGCATTTT
cdr3_aa: CASSEAPGPNQPQHF

d_call: TRBD1
j_call: TRBJ2-1
clone_size: many
v_call: TRBV7-3
cdr3_nt: TGTGCCAGCAGCTCTCCGGGACAGGGGGGCAATGAGCAGTTCTTC
cdr3_aa: CASSSPGQGGNEQFF

d_call: .
j_call: TRBJ2-7
clone_size: .
v_call: TRBV6-5
cdr3_nt: TGTGCCAGCAGTTACTCGGCAGGGAGCTCCTACGAGCAGTACTTC
cdr3_aa: CASSYSAGSSYEQYF

d_call: TRBD2
j_call: TRBJ2-1
clone_size: few
v_call: TRBV9
cdr3_nt: TGTGCCAGCAGCCCCCCTCCGGGACTAGAATCAAATGAGCAGTTCTTC
cdr3_aa: CASSPPPGLESNEQFF

d_call: TRBD1
j_call: TRBJ1-2
clone_size: few
v_call: TRBV6-5
cdr3_nt: TGTGCCAGCAGTTACTCGAACCCGACAGGGGGCCACTATGGCTACACCTTC
cdr3_aa: CASSYSNPTGGHYGYTF